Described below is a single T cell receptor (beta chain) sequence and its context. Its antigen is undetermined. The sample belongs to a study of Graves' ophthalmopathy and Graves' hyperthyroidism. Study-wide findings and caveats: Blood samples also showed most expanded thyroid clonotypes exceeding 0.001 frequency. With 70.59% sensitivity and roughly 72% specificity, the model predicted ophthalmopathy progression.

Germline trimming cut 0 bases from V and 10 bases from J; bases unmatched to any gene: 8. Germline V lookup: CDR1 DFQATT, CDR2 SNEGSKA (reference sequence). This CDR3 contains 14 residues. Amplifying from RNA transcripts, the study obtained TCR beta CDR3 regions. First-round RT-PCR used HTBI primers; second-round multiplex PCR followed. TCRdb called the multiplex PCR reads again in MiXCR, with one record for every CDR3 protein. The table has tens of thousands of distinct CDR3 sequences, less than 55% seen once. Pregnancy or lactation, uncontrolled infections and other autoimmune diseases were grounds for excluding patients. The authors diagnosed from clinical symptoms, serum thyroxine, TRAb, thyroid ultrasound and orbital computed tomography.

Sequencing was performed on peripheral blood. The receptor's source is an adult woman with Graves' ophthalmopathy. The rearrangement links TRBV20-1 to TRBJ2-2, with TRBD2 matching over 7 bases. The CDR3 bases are TGCAGTGCTAGAGACTCGGGGGGAACCCAGGAGCTGTTTTTT. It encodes CSARDSGGTQELFF.